Below, 26 T cell receptor beta chains from the same sample are listed, as sequenced in a study of T cells in Graves' hyperthyroidism and ophthalmopathy. Amplification yielded TCR beta CDR3 regions, with RNA transcripts as the source. When the TCR CDR3 underwent first-round RT-PCR, the HTBI primer set was used. TCRdb fed the multiplex PCR reads into MiXCR, producing one record per CDR3 protein. The data contain a few hundred thousand distinct CDR3 sequences, around 21% of them singletons. The source material was blood. The receptors stem from a man aged 18-30 years with Graves' hyperthyroidism.

This clonotype appeared many times. The CDR3 sequence is CAPGRDRRRTSYEQYF. The DNA of the CDR3 is TGTGCCCCCGGTAGGGACAGAAGACGGACCTCCTACGAGCAGTACTTC. The J gene is TRBJ2-7, the V gene TRBV2; TRBD1 matches 7 bases. The CDR3 covers 16 residues. Germline CDR1 SNHLY, CDR2 FYNNEI. V was clipped by 11 bases and J by 0 bases; unmatched bases: 16.

This clonotype was detected many times. The CDR3 nucleotides are TGTGCCAGCTCTCCCGGGACGGGAGCCTATGGCTACACCTTC. Translating gives CASSPGTGAYGYTF. The chain employs TRBV25-1 and TRBJ1-2, with TRBD1 as a possible D gene (5 bases). Germline CDR1 and CDR2: MGHDK and SYGVNS. The length of the CDR3 is 14 residues. With 8 bases removed from V and 4 bases from J, the gap between germline ends came to 17 bases.

This clonotype was recorded many times. The V and J genes are TRBV7-8 and TRBJ2-5; D possibly uses TRBD1 or TRBD2 (5 bases each). Germline-derived CDR1 and CDR2 are SGHVS and FQNEAQ. This CDR3 comprises 15 residues. Trimming removed 1 base at V and 5 bases at J, with 14 bases between. DNA of the CDR3: TGTGCCAGCAGCTTAGTCCCCACCCGGGACGAGACCCAGTACTTC. Amino acids: CASSLVPTRDETQYF.

This clonotype has at least ten counts. The chain is built from TRBV6-1 and TRBJ1-1; 7 bases line up with TRBD1. V shed 4 bases and J 4 bases; nucleotides not matched to a gene: 9. Germline values: CDR1 MNHNS, CDR2 SASEGT. The length of the CDR3 is 15 residues. CDR3 amino acids: CASSVTGEGGTEAFF. CDR3 bases: TGTGCCAGCAGTGTTACAGGGGAAGGAGGCACTGAAGCTTTCTTT.

This clonotype was detected ten times or more. This sequence joins TRBV19 and TRBJ1-5; D remains unclear. V was pared by 5 bases and J by 8 bases, with 13 bases between. The CDR3 has 13 residues. Germline V lookup: CDR1 LNHDA, CDR2 SQIVND (reference sequence). The CDR3 DNA sequence: TGTGCCAGTAGTGGAGTTATCCTTGAGCCCCAGCATTTT. This codes for CASSGVILEPQHF.

The V and J genes are TRBV19 and TRBJ1-1, with TRBD1 matching over 8 bases. J lost 7 bases, V lost 4 bases, and 5 bases had no gene match. Germline V CDR1 and CDR2: LNHDA, SQIVND (reference sequence). The CDR3 length is 13 residues. CDR3 residues: CASSNDRGVEAFF. In nucleotides, the CDR3 is TGTGCCAGTAGTAATGACAGGGGTGTTGAAGCTTTCTTT.

With regard to this clonotype: A much larger clonotype is one base distant, so this may be a read error. The rearrangement links TRBV13 to TRBJ2-7, with a possible D match to TRBD1 (5 bases). This CDR3 spans 18 amino acids. V lost 0 bases and J lost 7, with 25 bases in between. The germline V gene encodes CDR1 PRHDT and CDR2 FYEKMQ (reference sequence). The CDR3 loop is CASSLGSARDRPFVEQYF. The CDR3, as DNA: TGTGCCAGCAGCTTAGGCAGCGCTCGCGACAGACCTTTTGTGGAGCAGTACTTC. The full variable domain, in which reference TRBV13 and TRBJ2-7 provide the parts outside the CDR3, is AAGVIQSPRHLIKEKRETATLKCYPIPRHDTVYWYQQGPGQDPQFLISFYEKMQSDKGSIPDRFSAQQFSDYHSELNMSSLELGDSALYFCASSLGSARDRPFVEQYFGPGTRLTVT.

V gene TRBV6-1 combines with J gene TRBJ1-2; D is perhaps TRBD1 (5 bases). Germline CDR1 is MNHNS and CDR2 is SASEGT. The V gene lost 5 bases and the J gene lost 5 bases, with 12 bases spanning the gap. The CDR3 covers 13 residues. CDR3 nucleotide sequence: TGTGCCAGCAGTACCGGGACGGAGTATGGCTACACCTTC. It encodes CASSTGTEYGYTF.

This clonotype has at least ten counts. The chain couples TRBV6-1 to TRBJ2-7; 9 nucleotides align to TRBD1. The length of the CDR3 is 14 residues. Losses at the gene ends were 6 bases for V and 0 bases for J; bases not matched to a gene: 3. CDR1 is MNHNS, CDR2 SASEGT, per germline. The CDR3 coding sequence is TGTGCCAGCAGGGGGACAGGGTTCTCCTACGAGCAGTACTTC. Its protein is CASRGTGFSYEQYF.

This clonotype was observed at least ten times. The chain couples TRBV20-1 to TRBJ2-7; 7 nucleotides align to TRBD2. Per germline, CDR1 DFQATT and CDR2 SNEGSKA (reference sequence). V dropped 5 bases and J dropped 3; count of bases not matched to a gene: 13. The CDR3 is 15 residues long. The CDR3 loop is CSASREGSGFYEQYF. CDR3 in DNA: TGCAGTGCTTCCCGCGAGGGTAGCGGGTTCTACGAGCAGTACTTC.

At least ten counts were recorded for this clonotype. V and J are TRBV11-2 and TRBJ2-7; D is perhaps TRBD2 (5 bases). The CDR3 runs 14 residues. CDR1 is SGHAT and CDR2 is FQNNGV in the germline V gene. The V and J ends lost 2 bases and 3 bases respectively, with 11 bases between them. The CDR3: CASSLLLASYEQYF. As DNA, the CDR3 is TGTGCCAGCAGCTTATTATTAGCGAGCTACGAGCAGTACTTC.

This chain links TRBV19 with TRBJ2-2; 7 bases match TRBD2. The CDR3 spans 15 residues. CDR1 is LNHDA, CDR2 SQIVND, per germline (reference sequence). The J segment lost 5 bases and the V segment lost 5 bases, leaving 8 bases of the junction unmatched. The CDR3 nucleotides are TGTGCCAGTAGTCCTAGCGGAGGATGGACCGGGGAGCTGTTTTTT. It yields the protein CASSPSGGWTGELFF.

There are many counts of this clonotype. This chain connects TRBV29-1 to TRBJ2-5; 7 positions match TRBD1. The trim removed 3 bases at V and 4 bases at J, leaving 5 bases unmatched. The CDR3 has 13 residues. In germline, CDR1 is SQVTM, CDR2 ANQGSEA. The CDR3 spells CSVDEAGGETQYF. The CDR3 DNA reads as TGCAGCGTTGACGAGGCAGGGGGAGAGACCCAGTACTTC.

The V and J genes are TRBV6-2 or TRBV6-3 and TRBJ2-5; no clear D gene. The CDR3 totals 13 residues. V lost 5 bases and J lost 4, with 11 bases in between. Germline CDR1 MNHEY, CDR2 SVGEGT. The CDR3 loop reads CASSREAGETQYF. In nucleotides, the CDR3 is TGTGCCAGCAGTAGAGAGGCTGGAGAGACCCAGTACTTC.

In its sample, this clonotype was seen many times. The chain uses TRBV27 and TRBJ2-5, with D maybe TRBD1 (6 bases). CDR3 length equals 18 residues. Germline V gene lookup returns CDR1 MNHEY and CDR2 SMNVEV (reference sequence). The ends were cut back, 2 bases at V and 5 bases at J, with 24 bases in the middle. CDR3 in DNA: TGTGCCAGCAGTTTACCAATCCCCCGCACAGGGATAGCGGAGACCCAGTACTTC. Amino acid sequence: CASSLPIPRTGIAETQYF.

Many counts were recorded for this clonotype. The rearrangement links TRBV28 to TRBJ1-1; 10 bases are shared with TRBD1. Germline lookup yields CDR1 MDHEN and CDR2 SYDVKM. CDR3 length: 15 amino acids. V shed 5 bases and J 4 bases; nucleotides not matched to a gene: 7. CDR3 sequence (DNA): TGTGCCAGCAGTCGGGACAGGGGAATAAGCACTGAAGCTTTCTTT. It codes for CASSRDRGISTEAFF.

This clonotype came up many times. The CDR3 DNA is TGTGCCAGCAGTCAGGATCCCGGGGAGCTGTTTTTT. Its translation: CASSQDPGELFF. This chain uses TRBV2 with TRBJ2-2; no clear D gene. Germline V gene data show CDR1 as SNHLY and CDR2 as FYNNEI. The CDR3 has 12 amino acids. Trimming left V 5 bases short and J 6 bases short, with 7 bases between.

The table lists this clonotype with a few counts. The CDR3 region has the DNA TGTGCCAGCAGCCGTGACAGGGGCCACGAGCAGTACTTC. Translating it yields CASSRDRGHEQYF. The chain is built from TRBV7-9 and TRBJ2-7; 8 bases line up with TRBD1. The CDR3 is 13 residues long. V was clipped by 5 bases and J by 5 bases; unmatched bases: 5. Looked up from germline, CDR1 is SEHNR and CDR2 is FQNEAQ (reference sequence). The full variable domain, completed using reference TRBV7-9 and TRBJ2-7, is DTGVSQNPRHKITKRGQNVTFRCDPISEHNRLYWYRQTLGQGPEFLTYFQNEAQLEKSRLLSDRFSAERPKGSFSTLEIQRTEQGDSAMYLCASSRDRGHEQYFGPGTRLTVT.

This chain joins TRBV28 and TRBJ1-2; D ambiguous. The CDR3 spans 14 residues. The germline V and J ends were trimmed by 7 bases and 9 bases, with 21 bases remaining between them. Germline V gives CDR1 MDHEN, CDR2 SYDVKM. The DNA for the CDR3 is TGTGCCAGCATCCGACTAGGACCCCAGAAGAGCTACACCTTC. As protein: CASIRLGPQKSYTF.

This chain connects TRBV7-9 to TRBJ1-1; D uncertain. This CDR3 is 13 amino acids long. Trimming took 4 bases from V and 4 from J, leaving 10 bases between them. Per the germline V gene, CDR1 is SEHNR and CDR2 is FQNEAQ (reference sequence). The CDR3 spells CASSSPLGTEAFF. In DNA, the CDR3 is TGTGCCAGCAGCTCCCCTCTGGGCACTGAAGCTTTCTTT. The variable domain in full, with the rest retrieved from reference TRBV7-9 and TRBJ1-1, is DTGVSQNPRHKITKRGQNVTFRCDPISEHNRLYWYRQTLGQGPEFLTYFQNEAQLEKSRLLSDRFSAERPKGSFSTLEIQRTEQGDSAMYLCASSSPLGTEAFFGQGTRLTVV.

The chain joins TRBV7-2 to TRBJ2-5; D not resolved. Between the trimmed V and J ends, which lost 3 bases and 5 bases, there was a span of 10 bases. The CDR3 consists of 13 residues. CDR1 is SGHTA, CDR2 FQGNSA, per germline. Here the CDR3 DNA reads TGTGCCAGCAGCTTGACACCTTCCGAGACCCAGTACTTC. It translates to CASSLTPSETQYF.

This clonotype was detected ten times or more. V gene TRBV11-2 combines with J gene TRBJ2-7; TRBD2 might be the D (6 bases). CDR1 is SGHAT, CDR2 FQNNGV, per germline. V lost 1 base, J lost 6 bases, and 10 bases lay in between. The CDR3 covers 13 residues. The CDR3 DNA follows: TGTGCCAGCAGCTTAGCCGGGACTTTCGAGCAGTACTTC. Residues: CASSLAGTFEQYF.

As for this clonotype: At one end the junction does not follow the germline gene, possibly because of a read error. The chain joins TRBV12-3 or TRBV12-4 to TRBJ2-5; D could derive from TRBD1 or TRBD2 (5 bases each). The CDR3 sequence is 14 residues long. CDR3 amino acids: CAISPAPGQETRYF. The CDR3, as DNA: TGTGCCATCAGTCCCGCCCCGGGGCAAGAGACCCGGTACTTC.

J is TRBJ1-1 and V is TRBV7-3; tentative D call: TRBD1 (6 bases). Germline V gene sequence: CDR1 SGHTA, CDR2 FQGTGA. The CDR3 spans 13 residues. Trimming stripped 7 bases from V and 7 bases from J, with 16 bases between. This CDR3 is CASTDGPDSEAFF. The CDR3 coding sequence is TGTGCCAGCACCGACGGCCCGGACAGTGAAGCTTTCTTT. Filled out from reference TRBV7-3 and TRBJ1-1, the complete variable domain reads GAGVSQTPSNKVTEKGKYVELRCDPISGHTALYWYRQSLGQGPEFLIYFQGTGAADDSGLPNDRFFAVRPEGSVSTLKIQRTERGDSAVYLCASTDGPDSEAFFGQGTRLTVV.

The chain carries TRBV5-1 and TRBJ2-7; 8 bases align to TRBD1. CDR1 is SGHRS, CDR2 YFSETQ, per germline. J was trimmed by 6 bases and V by 4 bases; bases with no gene match: 12. This CDR3 is built from 15 residues. This CDR3 is CASSGWTGTLFEQYF. The CDR3 DNA is TGCGCCAGCAGCGGCTGGACAGGGACCTTGTTCGAGCAGTACTTC.

This clonotype has a count of ten or more. Relative to the germline gene, one junction end is altered; a read error may explain this. J is TRBJ1-5 and V is TRBV12-3 or TRBV12-4, with D perhaps matching TRBD1 (5 bases). The CDR3 covers 15 residues. The CDR3 here is CASRFGGWGDQPQHF. The CDR3 DNA reads as TGTGCCAGCCGTTTTGGGGGGTGGGGGGATCAGCCCCAGCATTTT.